These 10 T cell receptor beta chains share one sample of origin, sequenced in a study of memory CD4+ T cells and cytomegalovirus serostatus. The sort gate was single viable CD3+CD4+CD8-CD45RO+ cells for memory CD4+ T cells. Repertoires were generated with immunoSEQ multiplex PCR, while TCRdb's copy carries only in-frame clones and drops some. The sample comprises roughly 50,000 clones, approximately 82% of which are singletons, and 0.5% rests with the top ten. Input material: memory CD4+ T cells from blood. These receptors came from an adult in good health and CMV-seronegative. Some clones in this sample may be carry-over from other donors' samples.

This chain connects TRBV5-1 to TRBJ1-1; tentatively, D is TRBD1 (6 bases). Germline assignment: CDR1 SGHRS and CDR2 YFSETQ. The CDR3 loop spans 12 amino acids. Trimming removed 3 bases from V and 7 bases from J, with 10 bases in between. Here the CDR3 DNA reads TGCGCCAGCAGCTCGGACAGATTTGAAGCTTTCTTT. It specifies CASSSDRFEAFF.

This rearrangement joins TRBV6-5 to TRBJ2-2; D unclear. Trimming cost V 6 bases and J 1 base, with 9 bases left between them. Germline CDR1 MNHEY, CDR2 SVGAGI. There are 14 residues in the CDR3. Written as DNA, the CDR3 is TGTGCCAGCAGCAACCGTTGGAACACCGGGGAGCTGTTTTTT. The encoded protein is CASSNRWNTGELFF.

The chain carries TRBV28 and TRBJ1-1; 10 bases are shared with TRBD1. The CDR3 is 14 residues long. The V and J ends lost 5 bases and 10 bases, in that order; junction bases with no gene match: 10. Germline V gene lookup returns CDR1 MDHEN and CDR2 SYDVKM. CDR3 sequence (DNA): TGTGCCAGCAGTACCGGGGGACAGGGGATGATAGCTTTCTTT. This gives the protein CASSTGGQGMIAFF.

This clone showed up just a few times. Other DNA sequences in this sample translate to the same CDR3. The chain is built from TRBV28 and TRBJ1-1; D gene unclear. Germline values: CDR1 MDHEN, CDR2 SYDVKM. V gave up 5 bases and J gave up 0 bases, with 13 bases separating them. There are 15 residues in the CDR3. The CDR3 protein is CASSPHSVLNTEAFF. Written as DNA, the CDR3 is TGTGCCAGCAGTCCACACTCTGTTTTGAACACTGAAGCTTTCTTT.

V usage is TRBV14 and J usage is TRBJ2-5, with D possibly being TRBD1 (5 bases). Trimming took 2 bases from V and 5 from J, leaving 15 bases between them. Looked up from germline, CDR1 is SGHDN and CDR2 is FVKESK. The length of the CDR3 is 15 residues. The DNA of the CDR3 is TGTGCCAGCAGCCAATTTCAGGGTTTGGGGGAGACCCAGTACTTC. Amino acids: CASSQFQGLGETQYF.

This sequence joins TRBV6-1 and TRBJ1-2; D not resolved. This CDR3 is 12 amino acids long. V lost 4 bases to trimming and J lost 8 bases, with 11 bases between them. Germline CDR1 MNHNS, CDR2 SASEGT. The CDR3 DNA sequence: TGTGCCAGCAGTGTAAGGGAATTCGGCTACACCTTC. Translating gives CASSVREFGYTF.

This chain links TRBV28 with TRBJ2-2; TRBD2 agrees at 7 bases. V was pared by 6 bases and J by 7 bases, with 20 bases of the junction left unmatched. Germline lookup yields CDR1 MDHEN and CDR2 SYDVKM. The CDR3 extends over 18 amino acids. Written as DNA, the CDR3 is TGTGCCAGCAGGATCCTGGCACTGGCGGGACTAAAGGGCGGGGAGCTGTTTTTT. Protein: CASRILALAGLKGGELFF.

This clone has only one observation. This chain uses TRBV28 with TRBJ2-7; weak D call: TRBD1 (6 bases). V was clipped by 6 bases and J by 5 bases, with 17 bases between them. Germline assignment: CDR1 MDHEN and CDR2 SYDVKM. The CDR3 is 14 amino acids. CDR3 amino acids: CASRPTGSMHEQYF. The DNA for the CDR3 is TGTGCCAGCAGGCCGACAGGATCGATGCACGAGCAGTACTTC.

The V gene is TRBV7-7, the J gene TRBJ2-5; 12 positions agree with TRBD2. The CDR3 is 18 residues long. The V gene's germline CDR1 is SSHAT and CDR2 FNYEAQ (reference sequence). V lost 2 bases and J lost 1; bases outside the gene matches: 8. The CDR3 DNA follows: TGTGCCAGCAGCTTATCGCTAGCGGGAGGGCAGATCCAAGAGACCCAGTACTTC. Its protein is CASSLSLAGGQIQETQYF.

The chain employs TRBV10-3 and TRBJ2-5, with 11 bases aligning to TRBD1. CDR3 length: 17 amino acids. CDR1 is ENHRY, CDR2 SYGVKD, per germline. With 6 bases clipped from V and 2 bases from J, the junction kept 11 bases outside the gene matches. The CDR3 spells CAISRGQGATGQETQYF. The CDR3, as DNA: TGTGCCATCAGCCGTGGACAGGGGGCAACGGGTCAAGAGACCCAGTACTTC.